These 27 T cell receptor delta chains were all obtained from the same sample, sequenced in a study of gamma-delta T cells after stem cell transplantation. TCRdb re-processed the RT-PCR reads using CATT. The sample records some 1,300 delta-chain clones, around 2.4% being singletons. The sample was gamma-delta T cells. Receptor source: a human donor. It is not recorded whose cells these are; they may come from a transplant donor.

This clone came up a few times. TCRdb has a much larger clone's protein, which differs at residue 14 from the translation of this DNA, likely because of a read error; what is shown is the protein translated from the DNA. The chain employs TRDV1 and TRDJ4; 9 bases match TRDD2. Germline-derived CDR1 and CDR2 are TSWWSYY and QGS. The CDR3 loop spans 19 amino acids. CDR3 sequence: CAQLPPSYGRGIRSAPLIF. The DNA of the CDR3 is TGTGCCCAATTGCCCCCTTCCTACGGACGCGGGATAAGGTCGGCACCCCTGATCTTT.

As concerns this clone: For this DNA, TCRdb reports the protein of a much larger clone, which diverges at residue 13, most likely from a read error; the protein presented here is translated directly from the DNA. V usage is TRDV1 and J usage is TRDJ1; TRDD2 is a possible D gene (6 bases). This CDR3 region has 17 residues. Germline V gene data show CDR1 as TSWWSYY and CDR2 as QGS. CDR3 protein: CALGELPSLLYTGKLIF. Here the CDR3 DNA reads TGTGCTCTTGGGGAGTTACCTTCCCTTCTCTACACCGGTAAACTCATCTTT.

As for this clone: Only one base separates this from a far larger clonotype, so it likely reflects a read error. Other nucleotide sequences from this sample produce the same CDR3. J is TRDJ1 and V is TRDV1, with D maybe TRDD3 (6 bases). The germline V and J ends were trimmed by 4 bases and 0 bases, with 21 bases remaining between them. The CDR3 covers 18 residues. In germline, CDR1 is TSWWSYY, CDR2 QGS. The CDR3 DNA reads as TGTGCTCTTGGGGGAGTCTGGGGCGTTACTGGGTACACCGATAAACTCATCTTT. Translation: CALGGVWGVTGYTDKLIF.

Comments on this clone: The likely explanation is a read error, given a far larger clone one base away. The sample contains more than one DNA sequence encoding this CDR3. The chain joins TRDV1 to TRDJ1; D perhaps matches TRDD2 (5 bases). Germline V lookup: CDR1 TSWWSYY, CDR2 QGS. V was shortened by 3 bases and J by 1 base, with 24 bases between the two germline ends. This CDR3 region has 19 residues. The CDR3 spells CALGETSTYCFTGTDKLIF. The CDR3 DNA sequence: TGTGCTCTTGGGGAGACTTCAACCTACTGCTTCACGGGCACCGATAAACTCATCTTT.

As to this clone: A far larger clone is one base from this, pointing to a likely read error. The rearrangement joins TRDV1 to TRDJ1, with 13 bases that match TRDD3. Germline V gives CDR1 TSWWSYY, CDR2 QGS. Trimming cost V 0 bases and J 0 bases; bases outside gene matches: 28. The CDR3 has 26 residues. As DNA, the CDR3 is TGTGCTCTTGGGGAACTAGGACTCCTTATCCCCACGTACTGGGGGATACGCGAGGAGTACACCGATAAACTCATCTTT. It is translated as CALGELGLLIPTYWGIREEYTDKLIF.

This clone is deemed large. The V and J genes are TRDV1 and TRDJ1; TRDD3 matches at 8 bases. Germline CDR1 and CDR2: TSWWSYY and QGS. V trimming: 3 bases; J trimming: 0 bases; junction bases outside the gene matches: 21. This CDR3 has 21 residues. DNA for the CDR3: TGTGCTCTTGGGGATCAGGCTCTGGGTTCACCTTGGGGGATGTACACCGATAAACTCATCTTT. This codes for CALGDQALGSPWGMYTDKLIF.

This clone is deemed medium-sized. Since a far larger clone is one base different, this is likely a read error. This sequence joins TRDV1 and TRDJ1; 9 positions match TRDD3. The CDR3 is 24 residues long. V lost 2 bases and J lost 0; bases outside the gene matches: 28. In germline, CDR1 is TSWWSYY, CDR2 QGS. CDR3 in DNA: TGTGCTCTTGGGGAAAGGCGTTCCTCACGGTCCTTCCTTACTGGGGGAAGGTACACCGATAAACTCATCTTT. Translating it yields CALGERRSSRSFLTGGRYTDKLIF.

Remarks on this clone: This is likely an artifact of a read error, given a far larger clone one base away. Other DNA sequences of this sample code for an identical CDR3. V and J are TRDV1 and TRDJ1, with TRDD2 as a possible D gene (6 bases). Germline CDR1 TSWWSYY, CDR2 QGS. The CDR3 is made up of 17 amino acids. CDR3 residues: CALGELPSLLYTDKLIF. The CDR3 nucleotides read TGTGCTCTAGGGGAGTTACCTTCCCTTCTCTACACCGATAAACTCATCTTT.

On this clone: The TCRdb record carries a much larger clone's protein, which differs from this DNA's translation at residue 17; a read error is the likely cause, and the protein listed here is the DNA translation. This chain uses TRDV1 with TRDJ1, with 9 bases identical to TRDD3. This CDR3 region has 19 residues. Per the germline V gene, CDR1 is TSWWSYY and CDR2 is QGS. CDR3: CALGVKLPWGIRGTDKPIF. CDR3 coding DNA: TGTGCTCTTGGGGTCAAGTTACCTTGGGGGATAAGGGGCACCGATAAACCCATCTTT.

About this clone: The TCRdb record carries a much larger clone's protein, which differs from this DNA's translation at residue 17; a read error is the likely cause, and the protein listed here is the DNA translation. The chain recombines TRDV1 with TRDJ3; 8 positions agree with TRDD3. This CDR3 has 24 residues. Germline lookup yields CDR1 TSWWSYY and CDR2 QGS. The CDR3 DNA sequence: TGTGCTCTTGGGGCCCTAGTATCTACACTTACTGGGGGTCTTAGCTCCCGGGACACCCGACAGATGTTTTTC. Protein sequence: CALGALVSTLTGGLSSRDTRQMFF.

This clone was picked up a small number of times. A single base is all that separates this from a far larger clone, so a read error is likely. The same CDR3 also results from other DNA sequences found in this sample. V and J are TRDV3 and TRDJ1; the D gene is possibly TRDD2 (7 bases). CDR1 is TVYSNPD and CDR2 is GDNSRS in the germline V gene (reference sequence). CDR3 length: 14 residues. Trimming left V 4 bases short and J 2 bases short, with 17 bases between. The CDR3 reads CACSYWDHTDKLIF. CDR3 nucleotides: TGTGCCTGTTCCTACTGGGATCATACCGATAAACTCATCTTT. Based on the CDR3 plus reference TRDV3 and TRDJ1, the full variable domain is CDKVTQSSPDQTVASGSEVVLLCTYDTVYSNPDLFWYRIRPDYSFQFVFYGDNSRSEGADFTQGRFSVKHILTQKAFHLVISPVRTEDSATYYCACSYWDHTDKLIFGKGTRVTVEP.

This clone has more than one count but fewer than ten. The TCRdb record carries a much larger clone's protein, which differs from this DNA's translation at residue 9; a read error is the likely cause, and the protein listed here is the DNA translation. This chain links TRDV2 with TRDJ1; 7 bases align to TRDD3. The CDR3 is 18 residues long. V gave up 3 bases and J gave up 0 bases; unmatched junction bases: 15. CDR1 GEAIGNYY and CDR2 EKD come from the germline V gene. The CDR3 region is CACDPVLGLEEYTDKLIF. CDR3 coding DNA: TGTGCCTGTGACCCGGTACTGGGGTTGGAGGAATACACCGATAAACTCATCTTT.

The V and J genes are TRDV1 and TRDJ1, with a tentative D call TRDD2 (8 bases). The V end lost 3 bases, the J end lost 0 bases, and 47 bases lay between the germline ends. CDR1 and CDR2 from the germline V gene are TSWWSYY and QGS. This CDR3 is 27 amino acids long. CDR3 protein: CALGEPQPVFLRLYWGHTGGYTDKLIF. The CDR3 DNA reads as TGTGCTCTTGGGGAGCCTCAACCGGTCTTCCTACGGTTGTACTGGGGACATACGGGGGGGTACACCGATAAACTCATCTTT.

In regard to this clone: Just one base apart from a much larger clone, this may be a read error. Other nucleotide sequences in the sample specify the same CDR3. This chain uses TRDV2 with TRDJ1; D gene uncertain. V was cut by 0 bases and J by 0 bases, with 16 bases left in between. Germline CDR1 and CDR2: GEAIGNYY and EKD. The CDR3 totals 17 residues. CDR3 in DNA: TGTGCCTGTGACACCCTCTACGAGGTAGAAGACACCGATAAACTCATCTTT. Its protein is CACDTLYEVEDTDKLIF.

The chain recombines TRDV2 with TRDJ1, with 7 positions matching TRDD3. Germline V gene sequence: CDR1 GEAIGNYY, CDR2 EKD. After removal of 1 base from V and 2 bases from J, the junction contained 3 bases not matched to a gene. The CDR3 runs 14 residues. CDR3 amino acids: CACDTVGETDKLIF. The CDR3 DNA reads TGTGCCTGTGACACAGTGGGGGAAACCGATAAACTCATCTTT.

This clone is deemed medium-sized. The J gene is TRDJ1, the V gene TRDV1; D tentatively fits TRDD2 or TRDD3 (7 bases each). CDR1 and CDR2 (germline): TSWWSYY, QGS. The CDR3 spans 28 residues. Trimming removed 3 bases from V and 1 base from J, with 51 bases in between. The CDR3 loop reads CALGDFQFLHATAPGDGGPSSSTDKLIF. Here the CDR3 DNA reads TGTGCTCTTGGGGACTTCCAATTCCTACACGCTACGGCACCGGGGGATGGGGGACCTTCCTCATCCACCGATAAACTCATCTTT.

This clone was observed a handful of times. A far more abundant clone sits one base away, making this likely a read error. This chain joins TRDV3 and TRDJ1, with 9 bases matching TRDD3. Germline trimming cut 0 bases from V and 0 bases from J; bases unmatched to any gene: 11. The CDR3 length is 17 residues. Germline values: CDR1 TVYSNPD, CDR2 GDNSRS (reference sequence). This chain's CDR3 is CAFRMCWGILYTDKLIF. The CDR3 DNA sequence: TGTGCCTTTAGGATGTGCTGGGGGATCTTGTACACCGATAAACTCATCTTT.

Concerning this clone itself: This DNA translates differently at residue 3 from the TCRdb protein, which is that of a much larger clone; a read error is likely, and the protein shown is the DNA's own translation. The chain uses TRDV2 and TRDJ1; 9 nucleotides match TRDD3. This CDR3 spans 17 amino acids. Germline V gives CDR1 GEAIGNYY, CDR2 EKD. CDR3 protein: CARDLITGGDNTDKLIF. The CDR3 DNA follows: TGTGCCCGTGACCTTATCACTGGGGGAGACAACACCGATAAACTCATCTTT.

This clone was found a few times. A far larger clone lies a single base away; this is likely a read error. Other DNA sequences of this sample code for an identical CDR3. The gene calls are TRDV2 and TRDJ1; 9 bases line up with TRDD3. Germline loops: CDR1 GEAIGNYY, CDR2 EKD. This CDR3 is 19 amino acids long. The CDR3 sequence is CACDIITLGDPEISDKLIF. For the CDR3, the DNA is TGTGCCTGTGACATCATTACTCTGGGGGATCCAGAAATAAGCGATAAACTAATCTTT.

The table lists this clone with a few counts. The TCRdb record carries a much larger clone's protein, which differs from this DNA's translation at residue 12; a read error is the likely cause, and the protein listed here is the DNA translation. The V and J genes are TRDV2 and TRDJ1; 9 bases align to TRDD3. CDR1 is GEAIGNYY, CDR2 EKD, per germline. This CDR3 has 17 residues. The V gene end was trimmed by 3 bases and the J gene end by 3 bases; junction bases not matched to a gene: 13. The CDR3 loop reads CACDLLGERGNADKLIF. DNA of the CDR3: TGTGCCTGTGACCTACTGGGGGAGAGGGGGAACGCCGATAAACTCATCTTT.

Concerning this clone: The protein in TCRdb stems from a much larger clone and differs at residue 4 from this DNA's translation, likely a read error; here the protein is translated from the DNA. The rearrangement links TRDV2 to TRDJ1; 9 bases are shared with TRDD3. The CDR3 is made up of 17 amino acids. CDR1 is GEAIGNYY, CDR2 EKD, per germline. The V and J ends lost 6 bases and 0 bases, in that order; junction bases with no gene match: 13. The CDR3 nucleotides read TGTGCCTGTAACCTTATCACTGGGGGAGACAACACCGATAAACTCATCTTT. Its protein product is CACNLITGGDNTDKLIF.

With regard to this clone: TCRdb assigns this DNA the protein of a much larger clone, which departs from its translation at residue 12; this likely reflects a read error, and the protein shown comes from translating the DNA. The chain combines TRDV1 with TRDJ4; 7 nucleotides match TRDD3. V was clipped by 3 bases and J by 0 bases; unmatched bases: 22. Per the germline V gene, CDR1 is TSWWSYY and CDR2 is QGS. This CDR3 contains 20 residues. The CDR3 sequence is CALGDSRTPSVPGITRPLIF. The CDR3 nucleotides read TGTGCTCTTGGGGATTCTAGGACCCCCAGTGTACCGGGGATAACCAGACCCCTGATCTTT.

This clone is large within its sample. The chain uses TRDV1 and TRDJ1; 8 bases are shared with TRDD3. V lost 1 base, J lost 0 bases, and 13 bases stayed unmatched. The CDR3 loop spans 19 amino acids. CDR1 is TSWWSYY and CDR2 is QGS in the germline V gene. The CDR3 DNA reads as TGTGCTCTTGGGGAACCCCACAATCTGGGGGACTCGTACACCGATAAACTCATCTTT. This gives the protein CALGEPHNLGDSYTDKLIF.

Regarding this clone: A single base separates this from a much larger clone, so it may be a read error. The V gene is TRDV1, the J gene TRDJ1, with TRDD3 matching over 12 bases. This CDR3 contains 28 residues. Germline V gene sequence: CDR1 TSWWSYY, CDR2 QGS. The J segment lost 0 bases and the V segment lost 4 bases, leaving 39 bases of the junction unmatched. The CDR3 nucleotides read TGTGCTCTTGGGGGATGGCTACCTTCCTACCGTGGATCTGGGGGATACGCGCGTAGGTCCCGAGACACCGATAAACTCATCTTT. Residues: CALGGWLPSYRGSGGYARRSRDTDKLIF.

This clone is deemed medium-sized. Other DNA sequences in this specimen translate into the identical CDR3. CDR3 amino acids: CALGGVWGVTGYTDKLIF. DNA of the CDR3: TGTGCTCTTGGGGGAGTCTGGGGCGTTACTGGGTATACCGATAAACTCATCTTT. The gene calls are TRDV1 and TRDJ1; D is perhaps TRDD3 (6 bases). This CDR3 is 18 amino acids long. Germline V gene data show CDR1 as TSWWSYY and CDR2 as QGS. The V end lost 4 bases, the J end lost 2 bases, and 23 bases lay between the germline ends.

This clone turned up a few times. A far larger clone is one nucleotide away, so this likely arose from a read error. This CDR3 is also generated by other DNA sequences in the sample. The J gene is TRDJ1, the V gene TRDV3; 10 nucleotides match TRDD3. The CDR3 runs 19 residues. Germline V CDR1 and CDR2: TVYSNPD, GDNSRS (reference sequence). CDR3 nucleotides: TGTGCCTTTAATTGGATAAGCTTAGCTGGGGGATATCGGACCGATAAGCTCATCTTT. Translating it yields CAFNWISLAGGYRTDKLIF.

The rearrangement joins TRDV2 to TRDJ1; TRDD3 agrees at 11 bases. CDR1 and CDR2 from the germline V gene are GEAIGNYY and EKD. The V and J ends lost 0 bases and 1 base, in that order; junction bases with no gene match: 3. The CDR3 loop spans 16 amino acids. The CDR3 protein is CACDTLGDTGTDKLIF. DNA of the CDR3: TGTGCCTGTGACACCCTGGGGGATACCGGCACCGATAAACTCATCTTT.